This T cell receptor beta chain was obtained from a study of cytomegalovirus exposure and HLA in healthy donors. General study results and limits: Cytomegalovirus association was listed for approximately 160 TCR beta chains. Analysis performed later found roughly 17,000 TCR beta sequences associated with HLA alleles at 0.05 false discovery rate.

On this clone: Its matching antigen is unknown.

60 Vbeta and 13 Jbeta primers were used in PCR. The data were produced by immunoSEQ multiplex PCR, yet TCRdb's version contains in-frame clones alone and is incomplete. The table lists about 120,000 clones, about 80% of them singletons, with around 10% in the top ten. Healthy bone marrow donors made up the cohort. The receptor was isolated from a woman aged 40 to 50 in good health and CMV-seropositive. Sequenced material: PBMCs.

The CDR3 DNA sequence: TGTGCCAGCACCCGGACTGACGCTGGGGAGACCCAGTACTTC. This codes for CASTRTDAGETQYF. The chain recombines TRBV28 with TRBJ2-5; TRBD2 might be the D (5 bases). Germline CDR1 MDHEN, CDR2 SYDVKM. V lost 7 bases, J lost 5 bases, and 17 bases lay in between. The CDR3 contains 14 residues.